The sequence of this T cell receptor beta chain was determined in a study of blood T cells in healthy people across ages. Overall study findings and caveats: PBMCs were not sorted, which prevented a conclusive comparison of naive versus antigen-experienced cells.

Worth noting for this clonotype: The antigen remains unidentified.

Using a J-beta primer mix together with a sample-barcoded 5' primer, a second PCR was run for about 6 to 11 cycles. A template-switch adaptor containing 12 random nucleotides labeled each cDNA molecule. One entry per CDR3 protein, called by TCRdb with MiXCR from the 5' RACE reads. Of 800,000 or so distinct CDR3 sequences in the sample, 25% are singletons; the top ten hold approximately 4%. This CDR3 region has 13 residues. The V gene's germline CDR1 is MNHNY and CDR2 SVGAGI (reference sequence). The ends were cut back, 5 bases at V and 1 base at J, with 7 bases in the middle. The sample also formed part of further work on T cells of mothers and their children. That report notes: A few healthy Caucasian mothers and their six children were the donors. Sequencing got over 9.5 million TCR beta CDR3 reads from each mother and approximately 3 million from each child.

Sequencing was done on a sample of blood. The clonotype comes from a boy aged 5-17 years in good health. The chain links TRBV6-6 to TRBJ2-3; no clear D. For the CDR3, the DNA is TGTGCCAGCAGTGGGCCAGGCACAGATACGCAGTATTTT. Protein sequence: CASSGPGTDTQYF.